This TCR beta chain comes out of a study of blood T cell repertoires in COVID-19. Germline V CDR1 and CDR2: MNHEY, SMNVEV (reference sequence). Trimming cost V 5 bases and J 0 bases; bases outside gene matches: 9. The CDR3 is made up of 17 amino acids. Assay: immunoSEQ multiplex PCR; the TCRdb copy retains only in-frame clones and omits some. The repertoire holds 200,000 to 300,000 clones, with around 87% as singletons. Material for sequencing was peripheral blood. The clonotype was recovered from a woman aged 60 to 75 with COVID-19, enrolled during active disease. The J gene is TRBJ1-2, the V gene TRBV27, with 10 nucleotides matching TRBD1. The CDR3 protein is CASSLGQGEGTNYGYTF. The CDR3 DNA is TGTGCCAGCAGTCTCGGACAGGGGGAAGGAACTAACTATGGCTACACCTTC.